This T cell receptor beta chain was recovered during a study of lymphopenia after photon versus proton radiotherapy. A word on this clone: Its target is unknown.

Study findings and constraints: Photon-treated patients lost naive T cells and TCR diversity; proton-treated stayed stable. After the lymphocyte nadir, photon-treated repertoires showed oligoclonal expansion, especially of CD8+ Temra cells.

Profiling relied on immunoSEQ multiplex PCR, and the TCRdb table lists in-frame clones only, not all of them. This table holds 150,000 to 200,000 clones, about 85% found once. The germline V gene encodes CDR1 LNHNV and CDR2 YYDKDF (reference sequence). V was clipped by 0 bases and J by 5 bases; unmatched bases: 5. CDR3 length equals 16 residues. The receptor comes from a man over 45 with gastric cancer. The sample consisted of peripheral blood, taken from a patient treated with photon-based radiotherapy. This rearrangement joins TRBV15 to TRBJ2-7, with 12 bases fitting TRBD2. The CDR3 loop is CATSRELASGRDEQYF. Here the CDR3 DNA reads TGTGCCACCAGCAGAGAATTGGCTAGCGGGAGGGACGAGCAGTACTTC. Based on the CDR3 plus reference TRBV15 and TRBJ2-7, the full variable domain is DAMVIQNPRYQVTQFGKPVTLSCSQTLNHNVMYWYQQKSSQAPKLLFHYYDKDFNNEADTPDNFQSRRPNTSFCFLDIRSPGLGDTAMYLCATSRELASGRDEQYFGPGTRLTVT.